This entry lists 12 T cell receptor beta chains sequenced from one sample in a study of long-term antiretroviral therapy in people with HIV (dated by TCRdb to 2021 to 2024). The immunoSEQ hsTCRB v3.0 assay was used at survey level resolution for TRB variable region sequencing. TCRdb limited this immuneACCESS table to in-frame rearrangements with V and J called. A share of clones is missing; checked studies link under half to unresolved V genes, and the rest is unexplained. This sample comprises 23,000 or so clones, 76% of them detected only once. The top ten constitute over 4% of the sample. The sequencing here drew on unsorted PBMCs, taken 0.5 years after starting antiretroviral therapy. These receptors came from a woman between 35 and 50 years old with HIV.

The CDR3 DNA reads as TGTGCCAGCAGCGAACAACAGGGGTCCTATGGCTACACCTTC. Protein sequence: CASSEQQGSYGYTF. The chain uses TRBV9 and TRBJ1-2; TRBD1 matches at 7 bases. Losses at the gene ends were 3 bases for V and 4 bases for J; bases not matched to a gene: 6. Per germline, CDR1 SGDLS and CDR2 YYNGEE. The CDR3 sequence is 14 residues long.

The chain employs TRBV5-6 and TRBJ1-4, with TRBD1 matching 8 bases. Trimming cost V 1 base and J 7 bases; bases outside gene matches: 3. The CDR3 loop spans 14 amino acids. Germline CDR1 SGHDT, CDR2 YYEEEE. This chain's CDR3 is CASSLPGGSEKLFF. The DNA for the CDR3 is TGTGCCAGCAGCTTGCCAGGGGGCTCTGAAAAACTGTTTTTT.

The CDR3 region is CASSRDRSNEQFF. The DNA of the CDR3 is TGTGCCAGCAGCCGGGACAGGAGCAATGAGCAGTTCTTC. This chain connects TRBV6-4 to TRBJ2-1, with 8 nucleotides matching TRBD1. This CDR3 has 13 amino acids. CDR1 and CDR2 from the germline V gene are MRHNA and SNTAGT. V lost 6 bases, J lost 6 bases, and 4 bases stayed unmatched.

This clone was detected once. J is TRBJ2-3 and V is TRBV6-5; D is perhaps TRBD2 (7 bases). The CDR3 runs 12 residues. Trimming stripped 7 bases from V and 6 bases from J, with 11 bases between. CDR1 and CDR2 (germline): MNHEY, SVGAGI. As DNA, the CDR3 is TGTGCCAGCAAAGGGGGAGGGGATACGCAGTATTTT. Residues: CASKGGGDTQYF.

V gene TRBV5-5 combines with J gene TRBJ2-2, with 8 positions matching TRBD1. The V and J ends lost 3 bases and 5 bases, in that order; junction bases with no gene match: 12. CDR1 is SGHKS and CDR2 is YYEKEE in the germline V gene (reference sequence). This CDR3 spans 17 amino acids. The CDR3 nucleotides are TGTGCCAGCAGCTGGAGGGGACGACAGGGGTTAACCGGGGAGCTGTTTTTT. Translation: CASSWRGRQGLTGELFF.

The chain couples TRBV30 to TRBJ2-5; D is unresolved. Germline CDR1 GTSNPN, CDR2 SVGIG (reference sequence). The CDR3 spans 14 residues. The V end lost 4 bases, the J end lost 2 bases, and 14 bases lay between the germline ends. The CDR3 reads CAWNARQVQETQYF. CDR3 sequence (DNA): TGTGCCTGGAACGCCCGACAAGTACAAGAGACCCAGTACTTC.

In its sample, this clone was seen a few times. V and J are TRBV27 and TRBJ1-3, with D possibly TRBD1 on 5 matching bases. Germline assignment: CDR1 MNHEY and CDR2 SMNVEV (reference sequence). The CDR3 consists of 14 residues. V was pared by 7 bases and J by 2 bases, with 12 bases between. CDR3 in amino acids: CASTMGVAGNTIYF. The CDR3, as DNA: TGTGCCAGCACCATGGGGGTGGCTGGAAACACCATATATTTT.

V gene TRBV28 combines with J gene TRBJ1-6; 7 nucleotides match TRBD1. The CDR3 covers 17 residues. V lost 2 bases and J lost 8; bases outside the gene matches: 12. CDR1 MDHEN and CDR2 SYDVKM come from the germline V gene. The DNA of the CDR3 is TGTGCCAGCAGTTTACCCTTAACCGGGACAGCAGATTCACCCCTCCACTTT. Protein sequence: CASSLPLTGTADSPLHF.

The rearrangement links TRBV7-2 to TRBJ2-2; D not resolved. CDR1 is SGHTA and CDR2 is FQGNSA in the germline V gene. With 8 bases removed from V and 9 bases from J, the gap between germline ends came to 16 bases. This CDR3 comprises 13 residues. CDR3 DNA sequence: TGTGCCAGCCAAGCCCTAGGAGTCCGGGAGCTGTTTTTT. Its protein product is CASQALGVRELFF.

The V call is TRBV5-1, the J call TRBJ1-1, with D possibly TRBD1 on 6 matching bases. Germline V gene sequence: CDR1 SGHRS, CDR2 YFSETQ. Trimming took 0 bases from V and 4 from J, leaving 13 bases between them. The CDR3 sequence is 15 residues long. CDR3 coding DNA: TGCGCCAGCAGCTTGGCAGTTCGCAGGGGCACTGAAGCTTTCTTT. It specifies CASSLAVRRGTEAFF. Using reference TRBV5-1 and TRBJ1-1 for the parts outside the CDR3, the full variable domain is KAGVTQTPRYLIKTRGQQVTLSCSPISGHRSVSWYQQTPGQGLQFLFEYFSETQRNKGNFPGRFSGRQFSNSRSEMNVSTLELGDSALYLCASSLAVRRGTEAFFGQGTRLTVV.

V is TRBV6-5 and J is TRBJ1-2; 7 bases align to TRBD1. J was trimmed by 7 bases and V by 0 bases; bases with no gene match: 5. The CDR3 is 14 residues long. The germline V gene has CDR1 MNHEY and CDR2 SVGAGI. CDR3 loop: CASSYSAGGFGYTF. CDR3 in DNA: TGTGCCAGCAGTTACTCCGCAGGGGGGTTTGGCTACACCTTC.

This clone was detected only once. CDR3 region: CASSEGTYQETQYF. CDR3 bases: TGTGCCAGCAGTGAGGGGACATACCAAGAGACCCAGTACTTC. The chain joins TRBV2 to TRBJ2-5; tentative D call: TRBD1 (6 bases). CDR1 is SNHLY and CDR2 is FYNNEI in the germline V gene. V lost 3 bases, J lost 0 bases, and 8 bases lay in between. This CDR3 has 14 amino acids. Variable domain in full (rest from reference TRBV2 and TRBJ2-5): EPEVTQTPSHQVTQMGQEVILRCVPISNHLYFYWYRQILGQKVEFLVSFYNNEISEKSEIFDDQFSVERPDGSNFTLKIRSTKLEDSAMYFCASSEGTYQETQYFGPGTRLLVL.